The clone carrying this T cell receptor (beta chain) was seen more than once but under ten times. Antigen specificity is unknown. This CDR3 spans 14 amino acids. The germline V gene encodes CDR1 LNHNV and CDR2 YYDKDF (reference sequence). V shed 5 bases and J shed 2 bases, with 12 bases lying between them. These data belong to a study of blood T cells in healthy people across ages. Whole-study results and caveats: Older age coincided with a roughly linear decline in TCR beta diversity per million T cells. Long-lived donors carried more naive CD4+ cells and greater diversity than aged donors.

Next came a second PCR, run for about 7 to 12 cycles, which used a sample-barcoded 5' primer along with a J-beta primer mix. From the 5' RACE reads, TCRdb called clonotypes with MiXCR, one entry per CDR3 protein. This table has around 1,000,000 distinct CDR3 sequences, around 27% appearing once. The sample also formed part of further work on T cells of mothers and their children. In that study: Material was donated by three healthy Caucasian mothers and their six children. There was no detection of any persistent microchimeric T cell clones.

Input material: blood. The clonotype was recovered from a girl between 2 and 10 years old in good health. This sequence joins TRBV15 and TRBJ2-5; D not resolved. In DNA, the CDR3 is TGTGCCACCAGCTATGATAAGGATCAAGAGACCCAGTACTTC. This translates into CATSYDKDQETQYF.